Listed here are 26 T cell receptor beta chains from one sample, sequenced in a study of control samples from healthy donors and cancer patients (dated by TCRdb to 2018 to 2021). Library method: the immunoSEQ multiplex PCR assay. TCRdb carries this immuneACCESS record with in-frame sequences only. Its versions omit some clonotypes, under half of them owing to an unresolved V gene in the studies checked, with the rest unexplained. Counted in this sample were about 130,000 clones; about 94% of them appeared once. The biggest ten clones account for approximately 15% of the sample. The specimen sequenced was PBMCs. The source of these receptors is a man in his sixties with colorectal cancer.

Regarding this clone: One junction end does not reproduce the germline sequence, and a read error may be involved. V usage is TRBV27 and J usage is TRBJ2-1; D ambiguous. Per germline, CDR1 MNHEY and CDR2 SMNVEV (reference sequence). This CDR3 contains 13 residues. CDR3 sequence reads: CASSLGSHNEQFF. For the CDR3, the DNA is TGTGCCAGCAGTTTAGGCTCCCACAATGAGCAGTTCTTC.

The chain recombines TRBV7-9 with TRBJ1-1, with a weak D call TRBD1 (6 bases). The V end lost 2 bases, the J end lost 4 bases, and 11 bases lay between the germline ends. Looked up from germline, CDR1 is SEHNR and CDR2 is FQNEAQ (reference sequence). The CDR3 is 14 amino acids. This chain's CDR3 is CASSLSQGFTEAFF. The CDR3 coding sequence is TGTGCCAGCAGCTTATCACAGGGTTTCACTGAAGCTTTCTTT.

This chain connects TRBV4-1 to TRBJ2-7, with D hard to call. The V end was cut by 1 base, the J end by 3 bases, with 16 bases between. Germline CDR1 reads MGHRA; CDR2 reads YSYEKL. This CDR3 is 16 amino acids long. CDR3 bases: TGCGCCAGCAGCCAAGCCCCAGGTGGCTTTATCTACGAGCAGTACTTC. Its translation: CASSQAPGGFIYEQYF.

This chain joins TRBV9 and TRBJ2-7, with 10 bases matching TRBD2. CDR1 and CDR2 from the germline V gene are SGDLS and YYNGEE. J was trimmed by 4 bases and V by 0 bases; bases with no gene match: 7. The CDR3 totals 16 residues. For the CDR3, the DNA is TGTGCCAGCAGCGTAGGAATAGGAGCGGGGGGGTACGAGCAGTACTTC. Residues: CASSVGIGAGGYEQYF.

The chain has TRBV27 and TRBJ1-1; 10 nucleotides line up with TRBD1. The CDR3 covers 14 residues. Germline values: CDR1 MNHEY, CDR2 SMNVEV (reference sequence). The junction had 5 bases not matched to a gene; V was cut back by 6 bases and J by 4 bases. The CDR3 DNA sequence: TGTGCCAGCAGCAAGGACAGGGGGGTCACTGAAGCTTTCTTT. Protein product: CASSKDRGVTEAFF.

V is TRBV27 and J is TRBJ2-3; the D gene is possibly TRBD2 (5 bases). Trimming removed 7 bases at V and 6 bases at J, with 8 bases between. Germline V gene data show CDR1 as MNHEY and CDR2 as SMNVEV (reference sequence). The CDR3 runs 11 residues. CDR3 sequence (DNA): TGTGCCAGCATTAGCGCGGATACGCAGTATTTT. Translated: CASISADTQYF.

The CDR3 DNA reads TGCGCCAGCAGGGAGACAGGATACAATGAGCAGTTCTTC. As protein: CASRETGYNEQFF. The chain employs TRBV4-1 and TRBJ2-1, with D possibly being TRBD1 (6 bases). This CDR3 has 13 amino acids. Germline CDR1 reads MGHRA; CDR2 reads YSYEKL. V gave up 6 bases and J gave up 4 bases, with 10 bases separating them.

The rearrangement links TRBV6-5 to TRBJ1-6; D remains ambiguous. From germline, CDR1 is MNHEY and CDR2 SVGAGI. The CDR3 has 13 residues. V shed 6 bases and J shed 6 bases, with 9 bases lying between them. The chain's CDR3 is CASRADGNSPLHF. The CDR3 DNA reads TGTGCCAGCAGGGCAGACGGTAATTCACCCCTCCACTTT.

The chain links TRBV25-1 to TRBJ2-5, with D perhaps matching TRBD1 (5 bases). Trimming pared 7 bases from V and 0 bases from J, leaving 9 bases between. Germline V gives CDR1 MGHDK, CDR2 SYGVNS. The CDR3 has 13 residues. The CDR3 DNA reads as TGTGCCAGCAAGCGACAGTACCAAGAGACCCAGTACTTC. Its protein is CASKRQYQETQYF.

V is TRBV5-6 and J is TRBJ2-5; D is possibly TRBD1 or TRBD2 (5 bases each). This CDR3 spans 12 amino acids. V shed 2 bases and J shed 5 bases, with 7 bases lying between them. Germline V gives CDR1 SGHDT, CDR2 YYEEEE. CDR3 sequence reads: CASSFWGETQYF. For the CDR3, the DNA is TGTGCCAGCAGCTTCTGGGGGGAGACCCAGTACTTC.

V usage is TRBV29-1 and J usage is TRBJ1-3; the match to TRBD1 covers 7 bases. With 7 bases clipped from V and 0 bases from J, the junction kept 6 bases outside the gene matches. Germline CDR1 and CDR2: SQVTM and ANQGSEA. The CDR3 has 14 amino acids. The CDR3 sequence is CSASRDSSGNTIYF. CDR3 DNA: TGCAGCGCTAGTCGGGACAGCTCTGGAAACACCATATATTTT.

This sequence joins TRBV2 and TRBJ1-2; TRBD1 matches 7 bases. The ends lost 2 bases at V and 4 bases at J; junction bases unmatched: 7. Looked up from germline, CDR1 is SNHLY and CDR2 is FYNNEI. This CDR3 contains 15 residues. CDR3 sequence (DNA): TGTGCCAGCAGTGAAATGTTAGGGGGCGGCTATGGCTACACCTTC. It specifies CASSEMLGGGYGYTF.

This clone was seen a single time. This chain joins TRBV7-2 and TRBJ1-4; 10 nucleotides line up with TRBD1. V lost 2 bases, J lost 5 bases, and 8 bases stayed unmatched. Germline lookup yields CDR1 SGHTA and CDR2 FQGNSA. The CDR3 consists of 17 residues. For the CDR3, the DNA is TGTGCCAGCAGCTTATACCCCGCGGACAGGGGGAATGAAAAACTGTTTTTT. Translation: CASSLYPADRGNEKLFF.

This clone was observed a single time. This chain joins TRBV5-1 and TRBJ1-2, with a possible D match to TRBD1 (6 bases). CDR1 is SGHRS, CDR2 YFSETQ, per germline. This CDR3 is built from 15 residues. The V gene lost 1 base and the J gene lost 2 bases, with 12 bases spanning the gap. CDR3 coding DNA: TGCGCCAGCAGCTTGCTCGGACAGTCAAACTATGGCTACACCTTC. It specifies CASSLLGQSNYGYTF. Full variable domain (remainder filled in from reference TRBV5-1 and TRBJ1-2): KAGVTQTPRYLIKTRGQQVTLSCSPISGHRSVSWYQQTPGQGLQFLFEYFSETQRNKGNFPGRFSGRQFSNSRSEMNVSTLELGDSALYLCASSLLGQSNYGYTFGSGTRLTVV.

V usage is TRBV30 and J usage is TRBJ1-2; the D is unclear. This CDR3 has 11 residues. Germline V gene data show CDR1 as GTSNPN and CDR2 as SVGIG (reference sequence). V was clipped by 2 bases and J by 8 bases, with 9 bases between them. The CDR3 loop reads CAWSLTGGYTF. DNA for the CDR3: TGTGCCTGGAGTTTGACGGGAGGCTACACCTTC.

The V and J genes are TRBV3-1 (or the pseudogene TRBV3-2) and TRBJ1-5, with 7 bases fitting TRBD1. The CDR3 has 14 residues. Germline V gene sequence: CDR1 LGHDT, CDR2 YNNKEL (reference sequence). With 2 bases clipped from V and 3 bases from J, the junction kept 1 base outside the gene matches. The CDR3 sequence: CASSQQGDNQPQHF. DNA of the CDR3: TGTGCCAGCAGCCAACAGGGGGACAATCAGCCCCAGCATTTT.

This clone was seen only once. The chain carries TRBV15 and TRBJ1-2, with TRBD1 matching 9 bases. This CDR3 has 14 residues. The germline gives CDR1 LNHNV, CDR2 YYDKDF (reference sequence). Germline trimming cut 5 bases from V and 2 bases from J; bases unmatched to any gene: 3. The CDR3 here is CATSSDRGNYGYTF. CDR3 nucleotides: TGTGCCACCAGCTCGGACAGGGGAAACTATGGCTACACCTTC.

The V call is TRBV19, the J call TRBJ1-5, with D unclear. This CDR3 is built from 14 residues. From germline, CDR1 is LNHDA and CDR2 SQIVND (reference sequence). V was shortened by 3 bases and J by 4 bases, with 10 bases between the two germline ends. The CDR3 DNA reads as TGTGCCAGTAGTATCTCGGCGGGGAATCAGCCCCAGCATTTT. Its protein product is CASSISAGNQPQHF.

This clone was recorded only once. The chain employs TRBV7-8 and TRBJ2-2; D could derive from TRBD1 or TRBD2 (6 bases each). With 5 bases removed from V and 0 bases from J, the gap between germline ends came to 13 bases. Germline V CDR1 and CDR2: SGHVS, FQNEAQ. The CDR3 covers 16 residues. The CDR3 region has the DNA TGTGCCAGCAGCCCAGGAGGGGGGACGAACACCGGGGAGCTGTTTTTT. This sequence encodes CASSPGGGTNTGELFF.

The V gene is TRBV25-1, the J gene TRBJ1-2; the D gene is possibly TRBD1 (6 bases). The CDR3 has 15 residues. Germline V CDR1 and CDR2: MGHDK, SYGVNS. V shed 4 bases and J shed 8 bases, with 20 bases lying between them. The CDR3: CASSAADSSTGGYTF. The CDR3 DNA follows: TGTGCCAGCAGTGCGGCGGACAGCTCCACTGGCGGCTACACCTTC.

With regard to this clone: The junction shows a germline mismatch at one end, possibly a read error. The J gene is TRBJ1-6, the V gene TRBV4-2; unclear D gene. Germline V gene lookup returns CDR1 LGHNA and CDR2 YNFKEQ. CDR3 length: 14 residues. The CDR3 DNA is TGTGCCAGCTGCCAGACGGGCCTATCTTCACCCCTCCACTTT. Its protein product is CASCQTGLSSPLHF.

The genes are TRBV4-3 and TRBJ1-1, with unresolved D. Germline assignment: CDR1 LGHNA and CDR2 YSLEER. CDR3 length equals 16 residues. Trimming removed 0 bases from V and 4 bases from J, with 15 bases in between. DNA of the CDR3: TGCGCCAGCAGCCAAGATATAGGGAACGGAGGCACTGAAGCTTTCTTT. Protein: CASSQDIGNGGTEAFF.

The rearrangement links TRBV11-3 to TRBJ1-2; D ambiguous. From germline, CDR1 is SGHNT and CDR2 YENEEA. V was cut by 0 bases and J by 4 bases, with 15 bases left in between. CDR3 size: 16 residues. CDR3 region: CASSLDPCGWSYGYTF. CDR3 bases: TGTGCCAGCAGCTTAGACCCCTGCGGGTGGTCCTATGGCTACACCTTC.

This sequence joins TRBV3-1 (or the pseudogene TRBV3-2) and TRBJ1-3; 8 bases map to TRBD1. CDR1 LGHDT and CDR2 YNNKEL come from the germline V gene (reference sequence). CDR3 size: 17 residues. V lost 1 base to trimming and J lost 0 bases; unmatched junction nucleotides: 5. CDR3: CASSQAFTGGSGNTIYF. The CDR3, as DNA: TGTGCCAGCAGCCAAGCCTTCACAGGGGGCTCTGGAAACACCATATATTTT.

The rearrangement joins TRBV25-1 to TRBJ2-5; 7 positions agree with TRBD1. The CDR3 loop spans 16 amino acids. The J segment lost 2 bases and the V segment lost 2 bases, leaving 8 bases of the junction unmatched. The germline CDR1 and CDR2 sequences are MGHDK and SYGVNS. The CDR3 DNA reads TGTGCCAGCAGTGAACGTTTTGGCAGGGGGCAAGAGACCCAGTACTTC. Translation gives CASSERFGRGQETQYF.

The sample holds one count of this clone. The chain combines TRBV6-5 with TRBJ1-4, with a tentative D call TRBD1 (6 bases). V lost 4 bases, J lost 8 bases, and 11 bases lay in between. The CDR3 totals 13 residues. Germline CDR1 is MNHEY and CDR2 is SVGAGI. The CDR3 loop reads CASSSTDREKLFF. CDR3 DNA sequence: TGTGCCAGCAGTTCGACGGACAGAGAAAAACTGTTTTTT.